This T cell receptor beta chain was found in a study of T cell responses to AZD1222 COVID-19 vaccine. Sequencing used immunoSEQ multiplex PCR; TCRdb keeps in-frame clones, though not all of them. The sample holds some 190,000 clones; about nine tenths are singletons and the top ten take approximately 1.6%. The CDR3 extends over 14 amino acids. CDR1 is SQVTM, CDR2 ANQGSEA, per germline. The trim removed 6 bases at V and 4 bases at J, leaving 6 bases unmatched. The clonotype originates from an adult who received the AZD1222 COVID-19 vaccine. The V gene is TRBV29-1, the J gene TRBJ2-1, with 10 positions matching TRBD2. Source: peripheral blood, taken 28 days after the second AZD1222 dose. CDR3 loop: CSVAGLAQYNEQFF. In nucleotides, the CDR3 is TGCAGCGTGGCGGGACTAGCGCAATACAATGAGCAGTTCTTC.